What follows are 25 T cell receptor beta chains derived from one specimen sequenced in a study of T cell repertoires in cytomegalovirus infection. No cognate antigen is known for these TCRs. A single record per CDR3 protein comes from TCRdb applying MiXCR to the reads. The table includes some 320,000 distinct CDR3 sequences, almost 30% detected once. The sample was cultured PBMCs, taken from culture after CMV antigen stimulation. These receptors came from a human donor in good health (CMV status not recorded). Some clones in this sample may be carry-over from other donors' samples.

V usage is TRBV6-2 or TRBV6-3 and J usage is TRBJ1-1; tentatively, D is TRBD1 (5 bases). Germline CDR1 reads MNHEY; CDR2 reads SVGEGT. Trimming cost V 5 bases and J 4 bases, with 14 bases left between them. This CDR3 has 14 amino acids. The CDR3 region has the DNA TGTGCCAGCAGTGATCGACGTGGGGGCACTGAAGCTTTCTTT. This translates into CASSDRRGGTEAFF.

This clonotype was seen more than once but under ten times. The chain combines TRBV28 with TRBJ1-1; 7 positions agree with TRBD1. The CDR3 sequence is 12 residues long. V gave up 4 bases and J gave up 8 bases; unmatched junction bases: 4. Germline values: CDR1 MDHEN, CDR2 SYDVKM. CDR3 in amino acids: CASSSTTGEAFF. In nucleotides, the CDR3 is TGTGCCAGCAGTTCGACGACAGGGGAAGCTTTCTTT. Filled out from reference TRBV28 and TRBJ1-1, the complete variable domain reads DVKVTQSSRYLVKRTGEKVFLECVQDMDHENMFWYRQDPGLGLRLIYFSYDVKMKEKGDIPEGYSVSREKKERFSLILESASTNQTSMYLCASSSTTGEAFFGQGTRLTVV.

CDR3 protein: CASSDSVTQYF. DNA for the CDR3: TGTGCCAGCAGTGATTCTGTTACGCAGTATTTT. V and J are TRBV6-1 and TRBJ2-3, with no clear D. This CDR3 spans 11 amino acids. V lost 3 bases, J lost 8 bases, and 6 bases lay in between. Germline V lookup: CDR1 MNHNS, CDR2 SASEGT.

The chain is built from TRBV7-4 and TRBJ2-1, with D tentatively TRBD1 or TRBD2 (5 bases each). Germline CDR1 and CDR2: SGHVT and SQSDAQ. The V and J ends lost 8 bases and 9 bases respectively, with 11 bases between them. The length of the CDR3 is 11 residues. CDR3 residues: CASGRGVEQFF. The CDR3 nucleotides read TGTGCCAGCGGCCGAGGGGTTGAGCAGTTCTTC.

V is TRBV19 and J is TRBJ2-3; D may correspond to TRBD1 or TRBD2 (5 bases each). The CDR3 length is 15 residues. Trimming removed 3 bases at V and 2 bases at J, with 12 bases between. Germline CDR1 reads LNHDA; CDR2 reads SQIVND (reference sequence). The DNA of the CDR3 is TGTGCCAGTAGTATCGGAACGGGACCCACAGATACGCAGTATTTT. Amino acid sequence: CASSIGTGPTDTQYF. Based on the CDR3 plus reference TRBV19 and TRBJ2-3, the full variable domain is DGGITQSPKYLFRKEGQNVTLSCEQNLNHDAMYWYRQDPGQGLRLIYYSQIVNDFQKGDIAEGYSVSREKKESFPLTVTSAQKNPTAFYLCASSIGTGPTDTQYFGPGTRLTVL.

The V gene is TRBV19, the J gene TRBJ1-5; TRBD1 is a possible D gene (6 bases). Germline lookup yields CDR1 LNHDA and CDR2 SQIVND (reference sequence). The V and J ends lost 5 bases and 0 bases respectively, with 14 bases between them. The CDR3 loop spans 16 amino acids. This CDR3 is CASSLDSLNSNQPQHF. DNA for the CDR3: TGTGCCAGTAGTTTGGACAGCCTCAATAGCAATCAGCCCCAGCATTTT.

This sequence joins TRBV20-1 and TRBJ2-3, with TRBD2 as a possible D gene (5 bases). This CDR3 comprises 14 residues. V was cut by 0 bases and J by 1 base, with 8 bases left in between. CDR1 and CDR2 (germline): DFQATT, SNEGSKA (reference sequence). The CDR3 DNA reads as TGCAGTGCTAGAGATTTCGGGGGCACAGATACGCAGTATTTT. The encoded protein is CSARDFGGTDTQYF.

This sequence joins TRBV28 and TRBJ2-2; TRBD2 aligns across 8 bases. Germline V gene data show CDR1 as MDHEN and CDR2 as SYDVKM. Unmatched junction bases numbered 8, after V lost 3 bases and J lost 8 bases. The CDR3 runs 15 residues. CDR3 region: CASSFLGGAGGELFF. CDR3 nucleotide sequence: TGTGCCAGCAGTTTTCTCGGGGGGGCCGGAGGGGAGCTGTTTTTT.

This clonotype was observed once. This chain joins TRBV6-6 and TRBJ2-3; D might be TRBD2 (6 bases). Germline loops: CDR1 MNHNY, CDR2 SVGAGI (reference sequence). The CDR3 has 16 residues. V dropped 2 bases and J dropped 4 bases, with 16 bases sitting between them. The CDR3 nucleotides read TGTGCCAGCAGTTACCTCCGGGACTCCCCCGCAGATACGCAGTATTTT. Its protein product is CASSYLRDSPADTQYF.

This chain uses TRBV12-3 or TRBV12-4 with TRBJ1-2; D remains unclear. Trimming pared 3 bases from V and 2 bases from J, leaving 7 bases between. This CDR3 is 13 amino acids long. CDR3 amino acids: CASSFQENYGYTF. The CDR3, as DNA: TGTGCCAGCAGTTTCCAGGAAAACTATGGCTACACCTTC.

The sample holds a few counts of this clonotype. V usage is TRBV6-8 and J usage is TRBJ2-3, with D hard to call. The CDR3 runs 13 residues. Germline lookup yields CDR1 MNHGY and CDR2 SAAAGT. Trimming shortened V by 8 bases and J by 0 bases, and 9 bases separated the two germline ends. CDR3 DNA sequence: TGTGCCAGCTCCCGGGCTAGCACAGATACGCAGTATTTT. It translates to CASSRASTDTQYF.

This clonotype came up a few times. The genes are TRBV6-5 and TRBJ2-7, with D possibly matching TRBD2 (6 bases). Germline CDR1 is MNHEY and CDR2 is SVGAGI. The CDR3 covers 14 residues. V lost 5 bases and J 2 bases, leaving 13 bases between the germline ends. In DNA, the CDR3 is TGTGCCAGCAGTCGGGACTTGGGAACCTACGAGCAGTACTTC. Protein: CASSRDLGTYEQYF.

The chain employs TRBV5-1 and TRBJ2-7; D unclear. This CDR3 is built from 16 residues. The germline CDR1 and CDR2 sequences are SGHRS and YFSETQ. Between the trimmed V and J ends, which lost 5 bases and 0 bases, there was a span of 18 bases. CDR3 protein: CASSLTTPQSSYEQYF. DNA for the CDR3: TGCGCCAGCAGTCTCACTACCCCTCAGAGCTCCTACGAGCAGTACTTC.

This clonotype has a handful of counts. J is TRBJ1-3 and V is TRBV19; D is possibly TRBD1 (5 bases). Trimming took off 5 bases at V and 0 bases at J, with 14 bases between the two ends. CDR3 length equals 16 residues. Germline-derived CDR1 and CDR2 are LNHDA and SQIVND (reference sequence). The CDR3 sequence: CASSVPGTGSGNTIYF. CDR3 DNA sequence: TGTGCCAGTAGTGTCCCCGGGACCGGCTCTGGAAACACCATATATTTT. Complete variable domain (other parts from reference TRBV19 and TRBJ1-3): DGGITQSPKYLFRKEGQNVTLSCEQNLNHDAMYWYRQDPGQGLRLIYYSQIVNDFQKGDIAEGYSVSREKKESFPLTVTSAQKNPTAFYLCASSVPGTGSGNTIYFGEGSWLTVV.

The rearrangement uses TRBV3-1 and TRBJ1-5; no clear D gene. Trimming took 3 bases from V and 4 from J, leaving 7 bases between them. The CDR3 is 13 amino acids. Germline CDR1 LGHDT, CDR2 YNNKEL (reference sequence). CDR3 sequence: CASSQQKNQPQHF. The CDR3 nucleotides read TGTGCCAGCAGCCAGCAGAAAAATCAGCCCCAGCATTTT.

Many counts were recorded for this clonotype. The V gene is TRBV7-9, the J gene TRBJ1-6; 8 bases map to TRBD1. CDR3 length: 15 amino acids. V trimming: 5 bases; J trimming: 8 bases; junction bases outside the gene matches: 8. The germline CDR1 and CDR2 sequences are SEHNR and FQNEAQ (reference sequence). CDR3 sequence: CASSLGQGGDSPLHF. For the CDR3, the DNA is TGTGCCAGCAGCCTCGGACAGGGTGGCGATTCACCCCTCCACTTT.

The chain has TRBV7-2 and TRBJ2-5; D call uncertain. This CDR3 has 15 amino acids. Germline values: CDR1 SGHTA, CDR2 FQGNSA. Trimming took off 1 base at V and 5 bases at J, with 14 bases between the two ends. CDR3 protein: CASSLDYHVSETQYF. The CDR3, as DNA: TGTGCCAGCAGCTTAGATTATCACGTTTCGGAGACCCAGTACTTC.

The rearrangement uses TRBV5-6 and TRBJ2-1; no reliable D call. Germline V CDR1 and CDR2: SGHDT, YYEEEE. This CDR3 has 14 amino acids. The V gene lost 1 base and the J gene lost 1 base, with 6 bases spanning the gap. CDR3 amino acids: CASSLYRSYNEQFF. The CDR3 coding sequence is TGTGCCAGCAGCTTGTACAGATCCTACAATGAGCAGTTCTTC. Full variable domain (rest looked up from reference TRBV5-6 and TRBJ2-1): DAGVTQSPTHLIKTRGQQVTLRCSPKSGHDTVSWYQQALGQGPQFIFQYYEEEERQRGNFPDRFSGHQFPNYSSELNVNALLLGDSALYLCASSLYRSYNEQFFGPGTRLTVL.

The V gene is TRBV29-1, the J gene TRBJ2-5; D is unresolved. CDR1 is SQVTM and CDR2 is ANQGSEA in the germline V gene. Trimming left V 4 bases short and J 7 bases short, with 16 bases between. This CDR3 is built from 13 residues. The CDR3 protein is CSVGPGLIGTQYF. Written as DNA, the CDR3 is TGCAGCGTTGGCCCCGGTTTAATAGGGACCCAGTACTTC.

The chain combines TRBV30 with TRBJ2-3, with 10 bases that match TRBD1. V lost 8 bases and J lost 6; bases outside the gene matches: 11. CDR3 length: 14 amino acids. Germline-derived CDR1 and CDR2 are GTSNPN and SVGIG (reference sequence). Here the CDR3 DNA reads TGTGCCCTTAGGGGACAGGGGATTTTTGATACGCAGTATTTT. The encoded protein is CALRGQGIFDTQYF.

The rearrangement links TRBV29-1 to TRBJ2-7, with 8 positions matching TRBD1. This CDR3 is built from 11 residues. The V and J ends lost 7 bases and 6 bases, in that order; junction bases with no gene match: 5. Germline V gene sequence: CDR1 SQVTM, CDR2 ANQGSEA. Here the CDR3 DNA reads TGCAGCGGGACAGGGAGCGGCGAGCAGTACTTC. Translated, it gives CSGTGSGEQYF.

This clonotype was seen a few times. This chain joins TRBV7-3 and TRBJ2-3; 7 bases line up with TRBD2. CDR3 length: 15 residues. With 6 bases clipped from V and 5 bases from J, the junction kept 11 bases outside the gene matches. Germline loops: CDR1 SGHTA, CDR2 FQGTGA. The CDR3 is CASSYAGGGGDTQYF. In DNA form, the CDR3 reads TGTGCCAGCAGTTATGCTGGCGGGGGTGGAGATACGCAGTATTTT.

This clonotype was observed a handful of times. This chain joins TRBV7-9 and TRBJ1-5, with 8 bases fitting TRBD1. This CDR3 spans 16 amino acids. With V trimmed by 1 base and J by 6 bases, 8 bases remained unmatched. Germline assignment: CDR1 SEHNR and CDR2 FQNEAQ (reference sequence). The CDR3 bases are TGTGCCAGCAGCTTAGGATGGACAGGGAAGGTTCAGCCCCAGCATTTT. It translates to CASSLGWTGKVQPQHF.

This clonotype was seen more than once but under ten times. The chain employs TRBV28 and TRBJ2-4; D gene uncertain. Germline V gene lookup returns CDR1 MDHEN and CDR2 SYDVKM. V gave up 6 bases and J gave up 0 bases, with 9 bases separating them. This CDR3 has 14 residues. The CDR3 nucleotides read TGTGCCAGCAGCCTCCACCTAGCCAAAAACATTCAGTACTTC. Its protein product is CASSLHLAKNIQYF.

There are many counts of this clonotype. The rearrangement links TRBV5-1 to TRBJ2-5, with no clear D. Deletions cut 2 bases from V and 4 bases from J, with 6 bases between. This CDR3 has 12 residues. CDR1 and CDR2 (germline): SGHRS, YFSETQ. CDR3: CASSFPTETQYF. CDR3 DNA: TGCGCCAGCAGCTTCCCCACAGAGACCCAGTACTTC.